The next 31 T cell receptor beta chains were all read from a single sample in a study of blood T cell repertoires in COVID-19. The protocol was immunoSEQ multiplex PCR, while the TCRdb copy is restricted to in-frame clones and leaves out a portion. There are about 93,000 clones in the sample; around nine tenths occur only once, and roughly 2% lies in the top ten. Source material: peripheral blood. The receptors were gathered from a man aged 50-60 years with acute or convalescent COVID-19.

In this sample, this clone turned up once. The chain uses TRBV7-2 and TRBJ1-1; D uncertain. Trimming removed 5 bases from V and 1 base from J, with 5 bases in between. CDR1 and CDR2 from the germline V gene are SGHTA and FQGNSA. CDR3 length: 12 amino acids. CDR3 sequence: CASSRQNTEAFF. CDR3 coding DNA: TGTGCCAGCAGCCGACAGAACACTGAAGCTTTCTTT.

This chain joins TRBV19 and TRBJ2-2, with TRBD1 identical over 9 bases. CDR3 size: 13 residues. V dropped 8 bases and J dropped 6; count of bases not matched to a gene: 4. The germline CDR1 and CDR2 sequences are LNHDA and SQIVND (reference sequence). This CDR3 reads CASWTGEAGELFF. Written as DNA, the CDR3 is TGTGCCAGTTGGACAGGGGAGGCCGGGGAGCTGTTTTTT.

The chain has TRBV28 and TRBJ1-1; 7 bases are shared with TRBD1. Germline CDR1 MDHEN, CDR2 SYDVKM. The CDR3 has 16 amino acids. V trimming: 7 bases; J trimming: 1 base; junction bases outside the gene matches: 12. The CDR3, as DNA: TGTGCCAGCAATCCCGGGACAGCCAGAAAGAACACTGAAGCTTTCTTT. As protein: CASNPGTARKNTEAFF.

The chain uses TRBV2 and TRBJ1-1, with D possibly being TRBD1 (5 bases). CDR1 and CDR2 from the germline V gene are SNHLY and FYNNEI. V was shortened by 8 bases and J by 0 bases, with 16 bases between the two germline ends. The CDR3 has 15 residues. The CDR3 bases are TGTGCCAGCGGATACAATAGGGACTTGAACACTGAAGCTTTCTTT. It codes for CASGYNRDLNTEAFF.

The chain has TRBV4-1 and TRBJ2-1; tentatively, D is TRBD2 (5 bases). In germline, CDR1 is MGHRA, CDR2 YSYEKL. V was clipped by 0 bases and J by 8 bases, with 17 bases between them. This CDR3 region has 16 residues. CDR3 amino acids: CASSQEGTSGVYEQFF. As DNA, the CDR3 is TGCGCCAGCAGCCAAGAAGGTACTAGTGGAGTCTATGAGCAGTTCTTC.

The chain employs TRBV7-2 and TRBJ1-6; D is unresolved. Germline CDR1 is SGHTA and CDR2 is FQGNSA. The V gene lost 2 bases and the J gene lost 9 bases, with 11 bases spanning the gap. The CDR3 loop spans 14 amino acids. DNA for the CDR3: TGTGCCAGCAGCTTATCCCCCGACTCTTCACCCCTCCACTTT. This gives the protein CASSLSPDSSPLHF.

The V gene is TRBV5-5, the J gene TRBJ1-4, with D possibly TRBD1 on 6 matching bases. Per germline, CDR1 SGHKS and CDR2 YYEKEE (reference sequence). The CDR3 contains 14 residues. The ends were cut back, 3 bases at V and 8 bases at J, with 14 bases in the middle. CDR3 in amino acids: CASSSPGVKEKLFF. As DNA, the CDR3 is TGTGCCAGCAGCTCCCCAGGGGTGAAAGAAAAACTGTTTTTT.

The chain's CDR3 is CASLRETEAFF. CDR3 coding DNA: TGTGCCAGTCTTAGGGAGACTGAAGCTTTCTTT. This chain joins TRBV28 and TRBJ1-1; D call uncertain. The CDR3 extends over 11 amino acids. Germline values: CDR1 MDHEN, CDR2 SYDVKM. V was shortened by 9 bases and J by 5 bases, with 10 bases between the two germline ends.

V is TRBV7-2 and J is TRBJ2-5; TRBD2 aligns across 8 bases. CDR1 is SGHTA and CDR2 is FQGNSA in the germline V gene. The CDR3 consists of 14 residues. With 6 bases clipped from V and 5 bases from J, the junction kept 8 bases outside the gene matches. The CDR3 loop reads CASSFGTRGETQYF. Here the CDR3 DNA reads TGTGCCAGCAGTTTCGGGACTAGAGGGGAGACCCAGTACTTC.

This rearrangement joins TRBV9 to TRBJ2-2; no clear D. CDR1 is SGDLS and CDR2 is YYNGEE in the germline V gene. The CDR3 is 12 amino acids. V was trimmed by 0 bases and J by 5 bases, leaving 2 bases between them. CDR3 DNA: TGTGCCAGCAGCGTAGCTACCGGGGAGCTGTTTTTT. It specifies CASSVATGELFF.

Comments on this clone: At one boundary the junction diverges from the germline segment, which might be a read error. This chain uses TRBV5-5 with TRBJ1-2; no clear D. The CDR3 is 15 amino acids. Germline assignment: CDR1 SGHKS and CDR2 YYEKEE (reference sequence). For the CDR3, the DNA is TGTGCCAGCAGCTTGGAGCCCGCGGGGAGCTATGGCTACACCTTT. The encoded protein is CASSLEPAGSYGYTF.

This rearrangement joins TRBV28 to TRBJ1-2, with no clear D. CDR3 length: 11 residues. CDR1 is MDHEN, CDR2 SYDVKM, per germline. The ends were cut back, 3 bases at V and 10 bases at J, with 9 bases in the middle. CDR3 DNA: TGTGCCAGCAGTTTGAATGGAGTCTACACCTTC. Translating it yields CASSLNGVYTF.

This chain joins TRBV19 and TRBJ1-2, with 8 bases aligning to TRBD1. Per the germline V gene, CDR1 is LNHDA and CDR2 is SQIVND (reference sequence). The V gene end was trimmed by 2 bases and the J gene end by 4 bases; junction bases not matched to a gene: 12. The CDR3 sequence is 17 residues long. The CDR3 loop is CASSIRWDRTILYGYTF. In DNA form, the CDR3 reads TGTGCCAGTAGTATAAGATGGGACAGGACCATTCTCTATGGCTACACCTTC.

The chain is built from TRBV15 and TRBJ1-5; 7 bases match TRBD1. There are 17 residues in the CDR3. Trimming took 0 bases from V and 4 from J; bases not matched to a gene: 9. Germline V gene sequence: CDR1 LNHNV, CDR2 YYDKDF (reference sequence). CDR3: CATSRESAGQKNQPQHF. For the CDR3, the DNA is TGTGCCACCAGCAGAGAGAGCGCGGGACAGAAAAATCAGCCCCAGCATTTT. The complete variable domain, with remaining parts taken from reference TRBV15 and TRBJ1-5, reads DAMVIQNPRYQVTQFGKPVTLSCSQTLNHNVMYWYQQKSSQAPKLLFHYYDKDFNNEADTPDNFQSRRPNTSFCFLDIRSPGLGDTAMYLCATSRESAGQKNQPQHFGDGTRLSIL.

The chain has TRBV5-1 and TRBJ2-3, with 10 bases identical to TRBD2. CDR1 and CDR2 (germline): SGHRS, YFSETQ. V trimming: 4 bases; J trimming: 6 bases; junction bases outside the gene matches: 14. The CDR3 runs to 17 residues. The CDR3 here is CASSPASSGSSMDTQYF. As DNA, the CDR3 is TGCGCCAGCAGCCCGGCTTCTAGCGGGAGTTCGATGGATACGCAGTATTTT.

The chain couples TRBV6-6 to TRBJ2-1; perhaps TRBD1 as D (5 bases). Germline CDR1 is MNHNY and CDR2 is SVGAGI (reference sequence). The CDR3 runs to 13 residues. Trimming cost V 4 bases and J 4 bases, with 8 bases left between them. This chain's CDR3 is CASSLRGYNEQFF. The DNA of the CDR3 is TGTGCCAGCAGTTTAAGGGGTTACAATGAGCAGTTCTTC.

V usage is TRBV6-5 and J usage is TRBJ2-5; 9 positions agree with TRBD1. The CDR3 is 15 residues long. V gave up 2 bases and J gave up 4 bases; unmatched junction bases: 5. Germline CDR1 is MNHEY and CDR2 is SVGAGI. The CDR3 DNA reads TGTGCCAGCAGTTACGACCACAGGGGGCGAGAGACCCAGTACTTC. Protein sequence: CASSYDHRGRETQYF.

The chain links TRBV20-1 to TRBJ1-1; D uncertain. Germline V CDR1 and CDR2: DFQATT, SNEGSKA (reference sequence). CDR3 length: 11 amino acids. Trimming cost V 6 bases and J 10 bases, with 15 bases left between them. In DNA, the CDR3 is TGCAGTGCCGGCGAGGGTTTCCGAGCTTTCTTT. Its translation: CSAGEGFRAFF.

The chain combines TRBV5-5 with TRBJ1-2; D possibly corresponds to TRBD1 (5 bases). Germline-derived CDR1 and CDR2 are SGHKS and YYEKEE (reference sequence). V lost 2 bases, J lost 6 bases, and 8 bases lay in between. The CDR3 length is 12 residues. CDR3 DNA sequence: TGTGCCAGCAGCTTTGACAGCCATGGCTACACCTTC. Amino acids: CASSFDSHGYTF.

The chain is built from TRBV19 and TRBJ2-1; TRBD1 agrees at 7 bases. With 3 bases clipped from V and 0 bases from J, the junction kept 5 bases outside the gene matches. CDR1 is LNHDA, CDR2 SQIVND, per germline (reference sequence). The CDR3 length is 16 residues. This chain's CDR3 is CASSMDRLSSYNEQFF. The CDR3 bases are TGTGCCAGTAGTATGGACAGGCTCAGCTCCTACAATGAGCAGTTCTTC.

The chain recombines TRBV6-5 with TRBJ1-2, with 9 bases lining up with TRBD1. The length of the CDR3 is 13 residues. The ends lost 5 bases at V and 5 bases at J; junction bases unmatched: 3. Germline lookup yields CDR1 MNHEY and CDR2 SVGAGI. The CDR3 is CASSRQGEYGYTF. The CDR3 DNA sequence: TGTGCCAGCAGTAGACAGGGGGAGTATGGCTACACCTTC.

The chain uses TRBV23-1 and TRBJ2-7; 10 nucleotides line up with TRBD2. TRBV23-1 belongs to the ORF category, with a function that is uncertain. This CDR3 contains 19 residues. Trimming cost V 1 base and J 5 bases; bases outside gene matches: 17. The CDR3 sequence: CASSQFVFGEGLAGDEQYF. CDR3 sequence (DNA): TGCGCCAGCAGTCAATTCGTATTTGGAGAGGGTCTAGCGGGAGACGAGCAGTACTTC.

The CDR3 DNA reads TGTGCTAGTGGTTTGGTACGGCAGGGGGGACTAGCGAAACCCCCAGATACGCAGTATTTT. Translating gives CASGLVRQGGLAKPPDTQYF. This sequence joins TRBV12-5 and TRBJ2-3; 10 nucleotides line up with TRBD2. Trimming removed 0 bases from V and 4 bases from J; junction bases left unmatched: 16. The CDR3 extends over 20 amino acids. Germline V gene sequence: CDR1 LGHNT, CDR2 FRNRAP. The full variable domain, completed using reference TRBV12-5 and TRBJ2-3, is DARVTQTPRHKVTEMGQEVTMRCQPILGHNTVFWYRQTMMQGLELLAYFRNRAPLDDSGMPKDRFSAEMPDATLATLKIQPSEPRDSAVYFCASGLVRQGGLAKPPDTQYFGPGTRLTVL.

V usage is TRBV9 and J usage is TRBJ2-7; 9 positions match TRBD1. Germline V gene data show CDR1 as SGDLS and CDR2 as YYNGEE. The CDR3 has 15 amino acids. V lost 2 bases and J lost 1; bases outside the gene matches: 4. CDR3 amino acids: CASSVGGQGSYEQYF. The CDR3 DNA follows: TGTGCCAGCAGCGTCGGGGGACAGGGTTCCTACGAGCAGTACTTC.

The chain employs TRBV15 and TRBJ2-4; D is undetermined. CDR3 length: 12 amino acids. CDR1 LNHNV and CDR2 YYDKDF come from the germline V gene (reference sequence). V lost 0 bases, J lost 8 bases, and 5 bases lay in between. The CDR3: CATSRDLDIQYF. As DNA, the CDR3 is TGTGCCACCAGCAGAGATCTTGACATTCAGTACTTC.

The chain links TRBV6-5 to TRBJ1-4, with a tentative D call TRBD1 (6 bases). The CDR3 loop spans 15 amino acids. CDR1 and CDR2 (germline): MNHEY, SVGAGI. Trimming stripped 0 bases from V and 2 bases from J, with 7 bases between. The CDR3 DNA follows: TGTGCCAGCAGTTACTCGGGGGCTACTAATGAAAAACTGTTTTTT. Protein sequence: CASSYSGATNEKLFF.

This sequence joins TRBV19 and TRBJ2-1; 11 positions agree with TRBD2. CDR3 length equals 16 residues. The ends lost 2 bases at V and 3 bases at J; junction bases unmatched: 3. Germline V gene sequence: CDR1 LNHDA, CDR2 SQIVND (reference sequence). DNA for the CDR3: TGTGCCAGTAGTATATTTGGACTAGCGGGCTACAATGAGCAGTTCTTC. Protein product: CASSIFGLAGYNEQFF.

The CDR3 DNA reads as TGCGCCAGCAGCCGGCAGGGGCTTTCGCTGTCTGGAAACACCATATATTTT. It is translated as CASSRQGLSLSGNTIYF. This chain links TRBV4-1 with TRBJ1-3; a possible D gene is TRBD1 (6 bases). The CDR3 spans 17 residues. CDR1 and CDR2 (germline): MGHRA, YSYEKL. V was cut by 4 bases and J by 1 base, with 17 bases left in between.

This chain's CDR3 is CASLLTGYGGYTF. The DNA for the CDR3 is TGTGCCAGTCTTCTGACAGGGTACGGTGGCTACACCTTC. V and J are TRBV2 and TRBJ1-2, with 7 nucleotides matching TRBD1. With 9 bases clipped from V and 7 bases from J, the junction kept 11 bases outside the gene matches. CDR1 is SNHLY, CDR2 FYNNEI, per germline. CDR3 length: 13 residues.

The genes are TRBV11-2 and TRBJ2-2; D unresolved. The V end lost 1 base, the J end lost 6 bases, and 12 bases lay between the germline ends. The CDR3 loop spans 15 amino acids. CDR1 is SGHAT, CDR2 FQNNGV, per germline. The CDR3, as DNA: TGTGCCAGCAGCTTAGGGCAGGCGTCGTCCGGGGAGCTGTTTTTT. It is translated as CASSLGQASSGELFF.

This clone showed up just once. The gene calls are TRBV11-3 and TRBJ2-2; 9 bases match TRBD1. The CDR3 totals 15 residues. CDR1 is SGHNT, CDR2 YENEEA, per germline. Trimming at V came to 5 bases and at J to 3 bases, leaving 4 bases not matched to a gene. CDR3 bases: TGTGCCAGCAGCCGGGGACAGGGCTACACCGGGGAGCTGTTTTTT. Its translation is CASSRGQGYTGELFF.